Included here is one T cell receptor (beta chain) sequence, with context. From 5'RACE with constant-segment primers came TCR alpha and TCR beta cDNA libraries that carried sample barcodes and UMIs. TCRdb reanalysed the 5' RACE reads using MiXCR and keeps one entry per CDR3 protein. Of about 470,000 distinct CDR3 sequences listed, 18% are singletons. The sample originates from a study of T-cell memory formation after mild COVID-19. Germline CDR1 KGHSH, CDR2 LQKENI. The CDR3 has 13 residues. V lost 6 bases and J 2 bases, leaving 10 bases between the germline ends. The sequencing sample was made of PBMCs or a T cell subset sorted from them (not recorded which). The source is an adult woman who had mild COVID-19 (a few samples of this study predate the infection). Cell type and time point are not known. V usage is TRBV18 and J usage is TRBJ1-2, with TRBD1 as a possible D gene (5 bases). In DNA form, the CDR3 reads TGTGCCAGCTCTCGGGGGGAGAACTATGGCTACACCTTC. Its translation is CASSRGENYGYTF.